One T cell receptor (beta chain) is described in this entry. These data come from a study of CD4 and CD8 cells across lung adenocarcinoma regions. Via MiXCR, TCRdb re-called the PCR reads, giving one row per CDR3 protein. The sample shows some 8,000 distinct CDR3 sequences, about 41% of them seen only once. In germline, CDR1 is MNHEY, CDR2 SVGAGI. V was cut by 2 bases and J by 6 bases, with 1 base left in between. This CDR3 contains 11 residues. Donors had localized lung adenocarcinoma, a non-small cell lung cancer. This receptor was taken from a male donor with lung adenocarcinoma. The CD4 and CD8 labels of this study may be unreliable. Material: CD8+ T cells from the center of a lung tumor. The chain employs TRBV6-5 and TRBJ2-2, with D uncertain. CDR3 sequence reads: CASSYAGELFF. The CDR3 nucleotides are TGTGCCAGCAGTTACGCCGGGGAGCTGTTTTTT.